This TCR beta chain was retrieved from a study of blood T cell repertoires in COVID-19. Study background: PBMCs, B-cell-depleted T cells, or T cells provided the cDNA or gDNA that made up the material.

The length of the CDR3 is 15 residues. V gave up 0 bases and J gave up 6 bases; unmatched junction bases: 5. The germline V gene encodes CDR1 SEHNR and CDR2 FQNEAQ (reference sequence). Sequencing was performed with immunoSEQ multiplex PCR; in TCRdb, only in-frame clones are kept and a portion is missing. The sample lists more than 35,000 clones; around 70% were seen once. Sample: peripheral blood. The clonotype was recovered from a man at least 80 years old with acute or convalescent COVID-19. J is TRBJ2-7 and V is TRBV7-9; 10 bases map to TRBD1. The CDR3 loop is CASSLAGQGGIEQYF. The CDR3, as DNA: TGTGCCAGCAGCTTAGCCGGACAGGGGGGGATCGAGCAGTACTTC.